This T cell receptor (beta chain) is from a study of shared clonotypes between healthy human individuals. Clones were sequenced by immunoSEQ multiplex PCR, and TCRdb holds only the in-frame ones, with some missing. Among around 700,000 clones listed, less than 80% were seen once. This clone was recorded at least ten times. CDR1 is SGHRS and CDR2 is YFSETQ in the germline V gene. Deletions cut 2 bases from V and 5 bases from J, with 16 bases between. The CDR3 is 16 amino acids. The sequenced sample consisted of memory CD4+ T cells sorted from blood. The subset: CD45RA-negative fraction. The chain carries TRBV5-1 and TRBJ2-2; maybe TRBD1 (5 bases). The clonotype originates from a woman under 40 in good health. Here the CDR3 DNA reads TGCGCCAGCAGCTTTGACAGAGCTAGTAGGACCGGGGAGCTGTTTTTT. Translating gives CASSFDRASRTGELFF. Using reference TRBV5-1 and TRBJ2-2 for the parts outside the CDR3, the full variable domain is KAGVTQTPRYLIKTRGQQVTLSCSPISGHRSVSWYQQTPGQGLQFLFEYFSETQRNKGNFPGRFSGRQFSNSRSEMNVSTLELGDSALYLCASSFDRASRTGELFFGEGSRLTVL.